A selection of T cell receptor beta chains follows, all from one sample in a study of vaccination and CD4 T cells after COVID-19. TCRdb reanalysed the PCR reads using MiXCR and keeps one entry per CDR3 protein. The sample lists some 8,200 distinct CDR3 sequences; around two fifths were seen once. Antigens of these TCRs are unknown. Sample: CD4+ T cells from blood, cultured in vitro. The origin of the receptors is a human donor in good health. Each CDR3 is given with its conserved first and last residue. A D gene is named only where the DNA matches it firmly. Expanded clones get a size class; other rows say once, few or many, or leave the size out.

v_gene: TRBV19; j_gene: TRBJ2-5; d_gene: TRBD2; abundance: .; CDR3aa: CASSFGLAGETQYF; CDR3nt: TGTGCCAGTAGTTTCGGACTAGCGGGGGAGACCCAGTACTTC
v_gene: TRBV7-2; j_gene: TRBJ2-7; d_gene: TRBD1; abundance: .; CDR3aa: CASSPRQGSYEQYF; CDR3nt: TGTGCCAGCAGCCCTCGACAGGGCTCCTACGAGCAGTACTTC
v_gene: TRBV29-1; j_gene: TRBJ2-3; d_gene: TRBD2; abundance: .; CDR3aa: CSVLRSLAEDTQYF; CDR3nt: TGCAGCGTTTTAAGATCACTAGCGGAAGATACGCAGTATTTT
v_gene: TRBV7-2; j_gene: TRBJ2-3; d_gene: .; abundance: .; CDR3aa: CASSPPGLGDPDTQYF; CDR3nt: TGTGCCAGCAGCCCCCCCGGTTTAGGCGACCCGGATACGCAGTATTTT
v_gene: TRBV19; j_gene: TRBJ1-1; d_gene: .; abundance: .; CDR3aa: CASRPVGGTEAFF; CDR3nt: TGTGCCAGTAGACCTGTAGGTGGGACTGAAGCTTTCTTT
v_gene: TRBV6-1; j_gene: TRBJ2-3; d_gene: TRBD2; abundance: .; CDR3aa: CASSGTSGYSSTDTQYF; CDR3nt: TGTGCCAGCAGTGGGACTAGCGGATACTCTAGCACAGATACGCAGTATTTT
v_gene: TRBV27; j_gene: TRBJ1-2; d_gene: .; abundance: medium-sized; CDR3aa: CASSDTRISGGYTF; CDR3nt: TGTGCCAGCAGTGACACCAGGATATCCGGGGGCTACACCTTC
v_gene: TRBV7-8; j_gene: TRBJ1-1; d_gene: .; abundance: .; CDR3aa: CASILDGAARTEAFF; CDR3nt: TGTGCCAGCATCTTGGACGGGGCTGCGAGGACTGAGGCTTTCTTT
v_gene: TRBV7-9; j_gene: TRBJ1-1; d_gene: .; abundance: .; CDR3aa: CASSLEAVGPLAFF; CDR3nt: TGTGCCAGCAGCTTAGAGGCAGTAGGTCCCTTGGCTTTCTTT
v_gene: TRBV7-2; j_gene: TRBJ1-1; d_gene: .; abundance: .; CDR3aa: CASSLYRGGNTEAFF; CDR3nt: TGTGCCAGCAGCTTATACCGAGGGGGAAACACTGAAGCTTTCTTT
v_gene: TRBV27; j_gene: TRBJ1-1; d_gene: .; abundance: .; CDR3aa: CASSPRTLKNTEAFF; CDR3nt: TGTGCCAGCAGTCCGAGGACTCTGAAGAACACTGAAGCTTTCTTT
v_gene: TRBV20-1; j_gene: TRBJ1-1; d_gene: .; abundance: .; CDR3aa: CSASIVSSTTEAFF; CDR3nt: TGCAGTGCTAGTATCGTATCGTCGACCACTGAAGCTTTCTTT
v_gene: TRBV5-1; j_gene: TRBJ2-5; d_gene: TRBD2; abundance: .; CDR3aa: CASSLAGPGGETQYF; CDR3nt: TGCGCCAGCAGCTTGGCCGGGCCGGGAGGGGAGACCCAGTACTTC
v_gene: TRBV20-1; j_gene: TRBJ1-4; d_gene: .; abundance: .; CDR3aa: CSARTGNNEKLFF; CDR3nt: TGCAGTGCTAGGACGGGTAATAATGAAAAACTGTTTTTT
v_gene: TRBV6-1; j_gene: TRBJ2-1; d_gene: .; abundance: .; CDR3aa: CASSPPGAGDEQFF; CDR3nt: TGTGCCAGCAGCCCCCCTGGGGCTGGCGATGAGCAGTTCTTC
v_gene: TRBV20-1; j_gene: TRBJ2-3; d_gene: .; abundance: few; CDR3aa: CSAPLGGTDTQYF; CDR3nt: TGCAGTGCTCCTCTAGGGGGCACAGATACGCAGTATTTT
v_gene: TRBV4-3; j_gene: TRBJ1-1; d_gene: .; abundance: few; CDR3aa: CASSQSSRNTEAFF; CDR3nt: TGCGCCAGCAGCCAAAGCTCGAGGAACACTGAAGCTTTCTTT
v_gene: TRBV4-3; j_gene: TRBJ1-3; d_gene: .; abundance: once; CDR3aa: CASSQAGGPGNTIYF; CDR3nt: TGCGCCAGCAGTCAAGCGGGGGGGCCTGGAAACACCATATATTTT
v_gene: TRBV30; j_gene: TRBJ2-5; d_gene: .; abundance: once; CDR3aa: CAFRRWGRETQYF; CDR3nt: TGTGCCTTCCGCAGATGGGGTAGAGAGACCCAGTACTTC
v_gene: TRBV20-1; j_gene: TRBJ2-7; d_gene: TRBD1; abundance: few; CDR3aa: CSAPRQGEYSYEQYF; CDR3nt: TGCAGTGCGCCGAGACAGGGGGAATACTCCTACGAGCAGTACTTC
v_gene: TRBV20-1; j_gene: TRBJ2-1; d_gene: TRBD2; abundance: .; CDR3aa: CSARLGLAYNEQFF; CDR3nt: TGCAGTGCTAGACTCGGACTAGCCTACAATGAGCAGTTCTTC
v_gene: TRBV15; j_gene: TRBJ2-7; d_gene: .; abundance: few; CDR3aa: CATSRDLSPTEASSYEQYF; CDR3nt: TGTGCCACCAGCAGAGATCTGTCTCCCACAGAAGCCTCTTCCTACGAGCAGTACTTC
v_gene: TRBV29-1; j_gene: TRBJ2-7; d_gene: .; abundance: .; CDR3aa: CSGENGRNYEQYF; CDR3nt: TGCAGCGGGGAAAACGGACGTAACTACGAGCAGTACTTC
v_gene: TRBV3-1; j_gene: TRBJ2-2; d_gene: .; abundance: .; CDR3aa: CASKSAGELFF; CDR3nt: TGTGCCAGCAAGTCGGCCGGGGAGCTGTTTTTT
v_gene: TRBV20-1; j_gene: TRBJ2-3; d_gene: .; abundance: .; CDR3aa: CSARGGADTQYF; CDR3nt: TGCAGTGCTAGAGGCGGAGCAGATACGCAGTATTTT
v_gene: TRBV9; j_gene: TRBJ1-2; d_gene: TRBD1; abundance: .; CDR3aa: CASSGSDRAFGYTF; CDR3nt: TGTGCCAGCAGCGGCTCTGACAGGGCGTTTGGCTACACCTTC
v_gene: TRBV5-1; j_gene: TRBJ2-5; d_gene: .; abundance: .; CDR3aa: CASSGQPQETQYF; CDR3nt: TGCGCCAGCAGCGGACAGCCCCAAGAGACCCAGTACTTC
v_gene: TRBV4-1; j_gene: TRBJ1-4; d_gene: .; abundance: .; CDR3aa: CASSQDYRGFDEKLFF; CDR3nt: TGCGCCAGCAGCCAAGATTACCGGGGCTTTGACGAAAAACTGTTTTTT
v_gene: TRBV6-5; j_gene: TRBJ2-4; d_gene: TRBD1; abundance: .; CDR3aa: CASSYGTGEERRYF; CDR3nt: TGTGCCAGCAGTTACGGGACAGGGGAGGAACGTCGGTACTTC
v_gene: TRBV5-6; j_gene: TRBJ1-5; d_gene: .; abundance: .; CDR3aa: CASSLGGGRSNQPQHF; CDR3nt: TGTGCCAGCAGCTTGGGAGGAGGGCGAAGCAATCAGCCCCAGCATTTT
v_gene: TRBV30; j_gene: TRBJ1-2; d_gene: TRBD1; abundance: few; CDR3aa: CAWRATGQLSYGYTF; CDR3nt: TGTGCCTGGAGAGCCACGGGACAGCTCTCTTATGGCTACACCTTC
v_gene: TRBV6-4; j_gene: TRBJ2-2; d_gene: TRBD2; abundance: few; CDR3aa: CASKSLAGTNTGELFF; CDR3nt: TGTGCCAGCAAATCTCTAGCGGGCACGAACACCGGGGAGCTGTTTTTT
v_gene: TRBV12-3/TRBV12-4; j_gene: TRBJ1-1; d_gene: TRBD1; abundance: .; CDR3aa: CASSRDRGNTEAFF; CDR3nt: TGTGCCAGCAGCCGGGACAGGGGGAACACTGAAGCTTTCTTT
v_gene: TRBV10-3; j_gene: TRBJ2-3; d_gene: .; abundance: .; CDR3aa: CASSSHPDTQYF; CDR3nt: TGTGCCAGCAGTTCCCATCCGGATACGCAGTATTTT
v_gene: TRBV28; j_gene: TRBJ2-1; d_gene: .; abundance: .; CDR3aa: CASSLFSGGALPYEQFF; CDR3nt: TGTGCCAGCAGTTTATTCTCTGGCGGGGCCCTTCCTTACGAGCAGTTCTTC
v_gene: TRBV27; j_gene: TRBJ2-3; d_gene: .; abundance: .; CDR3aa: CASSPQGGATDTQYF; CDR3nt: TGTGCCAGCAGCCCACAGGGAGGGGCCACAGATACGCAGTATTTT
v_gene: TRBV20-1; j_gene: TRBJ2-3; d_gene: TRBD2; abundance: .; CDR3aa: CSARDRDGGGVMIGTDTQYF; CDR3nt: TGCAGTGCTAGAGATAGGGATGGCGGGGGGGTTATGATCGGTACAGATACGCAGTATTTT
v_gene: TRBV6-1; j_gene: TRBJ1-2; d_gene: TRBD1; abundance: .; CDR3aa: CATGQGWYGYTF; CDR3nt: TGTGCCACCGGACAGGGGTGGTATGGCTACACCTTC
v_gene: TRBV20-1; j_gene: TRBJ1-2; d_gene: TRBD1; abundance: few; CDR3aa: CSAREAGGNYGYTF; CDR3nt: TGCAGTGCTAGAGAGGCAGGGGGCAACTATGGCTACACCTTC
v_gene: TRBV21-1; j_gene: TRBJ1-5; d_gene: .; abundance: few; CDR3aa: CASSKGRYGTVSYDSNQPQHF; CDR3nt: TGTGCCAGCAGCAAAGGCCGATATGGGACGGTGAGCTACGATAGCAATCAGCCCCAGCATTTT
v_gene: TRBV11-2; j_gene: TRBJ2-3; d_gene: .; abundance: few; CDR3aa: CASSLDRTDTQYF; CDR3nt: TGTGCCAGCAGCTTAGATCGCACAGATACGCAGTATTTT
v_gene: TRBV5-5; j_gene: TRBJ1-2; d_gene: .; abundance: few; CDR3aa: CASSLGASYYGYTF; CDR3nt: TGTGCCAGCAGCTTGGGTGCCAGCTACTATGGCTACACCTTC
v_gene: TRBV7-9; j_gene: TRBJ2-3; d_gene: .; abundance: few; CDR3aa: CASSLGQLTQYF; CDR3nt: TGTGCCAGCAGCCTCGGACAGTTAACGCAGTATTTT
v_gene: TRBV6-2/TRBV6-3; j_gene: TRBJ2-1; d_gene: TRBD2; abundance: .; CDR3aa: CASSSSGGAGNEQFF; CDR3nt: TGTGCCAGCAGCTCTAGCGGGGGGGCGGGGAATGAGCAGTTCTTC
v_gene: TRBV7-2; j_gene: TRBJ2-2; d_gene: .; abundance: few; CDR3aa: CASSPRTVSAGELFF; CDR3nt: TGTGCCAGCAGCCCCCGGACAGTTTCTGCCGGGGAGCTGTTTTTT
v_gene: TRBV7-2; j_gene: TRBJ2-5; d_gene: TRBD2; abundance: .; CDR3aa: CASSGGWGLAGGQETQYF; CDR3nt: TGTGCCAGCAGCGGAGGATGGGGACTAGCGGGGGGACAAGAGACCCAGTACTTC
v_gene: TRBV21-1; j_gene: TRBJ1-4; d_gene: .; abundance: .; CDR3aa: CASSLGEGGEKLFF; CDR3nt: TGTGCCAGCTCCCTGGGGGAAGGAGGGGAAAAACTGTTTTTT
v_gene: TRBV28; j_gene: TRBJ1-2; d_gene: .; abundance: .; CDR3aa: CASSFPSQGAPQYGYTF; CDR3nt: TGTGCCAGCAGTTTTCCCTCCCAGGGTGCCCCACAGTATGGCTACACCTTC
v_gene: TRBV2; j_gene: TRBJ1-2; d_gene: .; abundance: .; CDR3aa: CASSEYLRGGYTF; CDR3nt: TGTGCCAGCAGTGAATATCTAAGGGGGGGCTACACCTTC
v_gene: TRBV10-1; j_gene: TRBJ1-2; d_gene: .; abundance: .; CDR3aa: CASSANRDYGYTF; CDR3nt: TGCGCCAGCAGTGCTAACAGAGACTATGGCTACACCTTC
v_gene: TRBV6-2/TRBV6-3; j_gene: TRBJ1-1; d_gene: .; abundance: few; CDR3aa: CASSYVWRDTEAFF; CDR3nt: TGTGCCAGCAGTTACGTATGGCGGGACACTGAAGCTTTCTTT
v_gene: TRBV6-2/TRBV6-3; j_gene: TRBJ1-2; d_gene: .; abundance: .; CDR3aa: CASSPDRNYGYTF; CDR3nt: TGTGCCAGCAGTCCCGACAGAAACTATGGCTACACCTTC
v_gene: TRBV4-3; j_gene: TRBJ1-5; d_gene: .; abundance: .; CDR3aa: CASSQERGQPQHF; CDR3nt: TGCGCCAGCAGCCAAGAACGGGGACAACCCCAGCATTTT
v_gene: TRBV5-4; j_gene: TRBJ2-3; d_gene: TRBD1; abundance: medium-sized; CDR3aa: CASSRPRQGSTDTQYF; CDR3nt: TGTGCCAGCAGCCGACCTAGACAGGGGAGCACAGATACGCAGTATTTT
v_gene: TRBV18; j_gene: TRBJ2-7; d_gene: .; abundance: .; CDR3aa: CASSPRAGSYEQYF; CDR3nt: TGTGCCAGCTCACCACGGGCGGGGTCCTACGAGCAGTACTTC
v_gene: TRBV25-1; j_gene: TRBJ1-6; d_gene: .; abundance: few; CDR3aa: CASGQKGSPLHF; CDR3nt: TGTGCCAGCGGGCAAAAGGGGTCACCCCTCCACTTT
v_gene: TRBV4-1; j_gene: TRBJ1-1; d_gene: .; abundance: .; CDR3aa: CASSQALGPLRDLHTEAFF; CDR3nt: TGCGCCAGCAGCCAAGCTTTAGGCCCACTTAGGGATTTACACACTGAAGCTTTCTTT
v_gene: TRBV25-1; j_gene: TRBJ2-3; d_gene: TRBD2; abundance: few; CDR3aa: CASRLAGGHTQYF; CDR3nt: TGTGCCAGCAGACTAGCGGGAGGGCATACGCAGTATTTT
v_gene: TRBV7-8; j_gene: TRBJ2-7; d_gene: TRBD2; abundance: .; CDR3aa: CASSLVGGGEQYF; CDR3nt: TGTGCCAGCAGCTTAGTTGGGGGGGGCGAGCAGTACTTC